This T cell receptor (beta chain) was found in a study of cytomegalovirus exposure and HLA in healthy donors (dated by TCRdb to about 2017). Regarding the study in general: In an earlier analysis of approximately 500 of the donors, under 300 Gb of sequence data and some 120 million unique TCR beta sequences from roughly 180 million T cells were reported. Around 330 gigabases of sequencing data and around 80 million unique TCR sequences made up an early release that covered nearly 650 HLA-typed donors. Among the roughly 390 genotyped donors, around 81% belonged to the genetic ancestry cluster associated with self-reported Caucasian donors. The aim of the study was to test whether cataloging public T cell receptors could identify signatures of past pathogen exposure. Using immunosequencing, the study profiled T cell repertoires from 500 to 800 subjects and related those repertoires to cytomegalovirus serostatus. Along with the approximately 620-subject first cohort, a separate validation cohort of over a hundred different subjects was used. High-throughput TCR immunosequencing, statistical association of individual TCRs with disease status, and machine learning were combined to predict cytomegalovirus infection status. A later analysis re-analyzed previously published TCR beta repertoires from roughly 600 donors and added high-resolution HLA genotyping to study TCR occurrence patterns. The later analysis used no new phenotypic data to find candidate immune exposures, relying instead on TCR beta sequences and their occurrence across donors. To decide whether each TCR beta V gene segment behaved as functional or pseudogenic, an earlier analysis of approximately 620 of the donors relied on high-throughput TCR beta sequencing. Donor age, sex, ethnicity and CMV serostatus were collected together with the repertoire data. A later genetic analysis used genome-wide SNP genotypes for 398 of the 666 donors, treating that subset as a discovery cohort. All discovery cohort repertoires had been generated on a single sequencing platform. HLA typing included class I and class II loci at four-digit resolution. Typing coverage varied by locus: roughly 620-640 donors for A, B, C, DRB1 and DQB1; roughly 500 for DQA1; over 600 for DPA1; 450 to 480 for DPB1. Roughly 5 DR-DQ haplotypes were treated as single units for association and clustering because of strong linkage in the cohort. Among roughly 400 genotyped donors of the cohort, an average of around 240,000 unique TCR beta nucleotide sequences was sequenced per donor, of which roughly 17% were non-productive. Beyond this particular receptor, the publication reports: According to a later analysis, parvovirus B19, influenza, CMV and Epstein-Barr virus appeared linked to several top co-occurrence clusters. While some public TCRs were present in many individuals, most TCR sequences turned up only very rarely across donors. The authors suggested that the approach could potentially be generalized to other disease states and immunological phenotypes. Around 16 rarely observed V segments, including chromosome 9 orphons, were excluded from the earlier analysis of 550 to 700 of the donors because counts were too low. Cytomegalovirus status was reported to be diagnosed by the classifier with high specificity and sensitivity in both the original and validation cohorts. A further reported finding was that TCR beta sequences accurately predicted the HLA-A and HLA-B alleles for most subjects in the first cohort. In the study, approximately 150 TCR beta chains were listed as associated with cytomegalovirus. A cluster of highly shared sequence variants was judged likely to be a technical artifact of the sequencing pipeline. For the cohort, immune exposure information was limited to CMV serostatus. Correlated functional status among segregating V segments might reflect linkage disequilibrium, but an unknown experimental factor could not be ruled out. Roughly uniform sequencing depth across donors was assumed in presence/absence analyses, although this assumption may not hold. In a later analysis, HLA-associated TCR beta chains showed more clonal expansion and lower generation probabilities than non-associated chains that were equally common. HLA typing was unavailable for some donors at each locus, so association tests used only the typed subset. According to a later analysis, most CMV-associated TCR beta chains appeared to be HLA-restricted, and the HLA associations seemed to be driven largely by CMV exposure. This cohort had only TCR beta chains sequenced, and the lack of alpha or paired-chain data limited which features could be detected. In a later analysis, 16,951 TCR beta sequences were associated with specific HLA alleles at a false discovery rate of 0.05. In a later analysis, TCR association rates were found to vary across HLA loci, with the most associated TCRs seen for DRB1 alleles and the fewest for HLA-C alleles. A later genetic analysis associated a missense DCLRE1C variant with V-gene and J-gene trimming of TCR beta chains, and an independent cohort replicated the association. In an earlier analysis of 450 to 750 of the donors, most TCR beta V segments appeared in productive rearrangements about 87% or about 30% of the time, broadly matching IMGT annotations. When HLA alleles, especially DR and DQ, strongly co-occurred, TCR associations were difficult to assign to individual alleles. In vitro tests confirmed that a few of the cytomegalovirus-associated TCR beta chains recognize cytomegalovirus antigens. According to a later genetic analysis, donors in an Asian-associated ancestry cluster had fewer N-insertions in productive TCRs than the approximately 630-donor mean.

The cohort consisted of 670 or so healthy bone marrow donors. Cohort members were all nominally healthy when sampled, although unrecorded immune exposures were likely present. The donor was CMV seropositive and was included in the group of 250 to 350 seropositive cohort members. Every donor gave a peripheral blood sample, and the peripheral blood mononuclear cells from that sample were used for TCR beta sequencing. The Qiagen DNeasy Blood Extraction Kit was used to extract genomic DNA from the blood cell samples. The library was made by the immunoSEQ multiplex PCR assay. The multiplex PCR relied on a mix of 60 forward primers for TCR Vbeta segments and 13 reverse primers for TCR Jbeta segments. The CDR3 region of rearranged TCR beta genes was amplified from genomic DNA with a multiplex PCR assay. Amplified TCR beta libraries were sequenced as 87-base-pair reads on the Illumina HiSeq System. Per the original workflow: A later analysis counted some 80 million unique TCR beta chains across the 550 to 750 repertoires, and 10 million to 11 million of these chains were shared by at least two donors. A nearest-neighbor algorithm error-corrected the raw reads and collapsed the reads into unique sequences, merging closely related sequences to remove PCR and sequencing errors. V, D and J gene segments were assigned by aligning CDR3 sequences to IMGT reference sequences. For a sequence to be retained, a match of at least six nucleotides to both a V gene segment and a J gene segment was required. Rearrangements were called productive when the CDR3 lacked stop codons and stayed in frame with V and J; all others were non-productive. CDR3 was defined according to IMGT convention as the region running from the second conserved V-encoded cysteine to the conserved J-encoded phenylalanine. The earlier analysis of about 590 of the donors excluded sequences that lacked an unambiguous match to a single V gene segment. In an earlier analysis of 587 of the donors, V segments were called functional above 56.7% productive rearrangements and were called segregating when the between-donor standard deviation exceeded 5%. A statistical classification framework was developed to diagnose cytomegalovirus status using the catalog of TCR beta chain sequences. In a later analysis, V and J genes were assigned by comparing TCR nucleotide sequences against IMGT/GENE-DB human TR gene sequences. The TCRdist pipeline was used in a later analysis to assign CDR3 sequences and most-parsimonious VDJ recombination scenarios. A later analysis defined each TCR beta chain by its CDR3 amino acid sequence plus V-gene family, and excluded reads lacking a unique V-gene family. In a later analysis, 450 to 600 highly shared, low-generation-probability nucleotide sequences were removed to address suspected cross-contamination and a sequencing artifact. In a later analysis, a clonal expansion index was calculated for each public chain from normalized within-repertoire ranks of inferred template counts. In a later analysis, generation probabilities were computed with a VDJ recombination model fitted to out-of-frame rearrangements, and the resulting probabilities were checked against IGoR. A later analysis scored TCR-TCR, TCR-HLA and TCR-CMV co-occurrence with hypergeometric tests, applying a repertoire-size bias correction to TCR pairs. To estimate false discovery rates, a later analysis permuted the HLA or CMV assignments 20 times. In a later analysis, co-occurring TCRs were grouped using DBSCAN, and TCRdist sequence similarity was added for clustering within HLA-allele-positive subsets. Repertoires with fewer than 30,000 or more than 120,000 public chains were left out of co-occurrence clustering, as were about 5 repertoires with anomalous nucleotide sharing. Sourced from immuneACCESS, this table was stored by TCRdb with only in-frame sequences that have V and J called. A share of the clones is absent; for the studies checked, an unresolved V gene accounts for under half, and the remainder has no known explanation. V, J and clone size derive from that table, while D and trimming were established from the DNA sequence. This sample is represented by tens of thousands of clones; about three fifths of them were singletons. Jointly, the top ten make up about a fifth of the sample.

To note about this clone: The clone's antigen remains unknown. The input lacks base qualities; no much larger clone sits a single base away.

This TCR came from a man between 45 and 60 years old in good health and CMV-seropositive. What was sequenced was PBMCs.

CDR3 protein: CAGASGGPGETQYF. The base sequence is TGTGCCGGGGCTAGCGGGGGGCCGGGTGAGACCCAGTACTTC. In this chain, TRBV6-1 is recombined with TRBJ2-5; the junction holds 11 bases that match TRBD2. The germline V gene gives CDR1 as MNHNS and CDR2 as SASEGT. The CDR3 sequence holds 14 residues, the cysteine and phenylalanine included. The entry retains the CDR3 DNA only, 42 bases that are in frame from base 1. Compared with germline, V lacks 11 bases and J lacks 5 bases; bases without a gene match: 10.